This TCR beta chain was found in a study of blood T cells in healthy people across ages. Germline-derived CDR1 and CDR2 are SGHTA and FQGNSA. V was pared by 0 bases and J by 4 bases, with 3 bases of the junction left unmatched. The CDR3 is 15 amino acids. A second roughly 6 to 11 cycle PCR used barcoded and J-beta primers. Using its own MiXCR run on the 5' RACE reads, TCRdb lists one record per CDR3 protein. The sample shows fewer than 1.5 million distinct CDR3 sequences, about 43% of them seen only once. There are many counts of this clonotype. Sequences were obtained from blood. The chain has TRBV7-2 and TRBJ2-3; 8 bases line up with TRBD2. This sequence was found in a woman between 18 and 29 years old in good health. DNA of the CDR3: TGTGCCAGCAGCTTAGCAGCGGGAGTCCCAGATACGCAGTATTTT. Its protein is CASSLAAGVPDTQYF.